This TCR beta chain appears in the sequencing data of a study of blood T cell repertoires in COVID-19. Turning to the study itself: The United States, Italy and Spain were the sources of the acute and convalescent COVID-19 samples. Sources were T cells, B-cell-depleted T cells, or PBMCs; the material itself was cDNA or gDNA.

V lost 0 bases and J lost 2, with 13 bases in between. This CDR3 region has 16 residues. CDR1 SNHLY and CDR2 FYNNEI come from the germline V gene. The table came from immunoSEQ multiplex PCR; TCRdb's copy has only in-frame clones and leaves some out. The sample shows 100,000 to 140,000 clones, 84% of them seen only once. J is TRBJ2-5 and V is TRBV2, with D unresolved. The sample comprised peripheral blood. The clonotype comes from a human donor in a cohort sampled during active COVID-19. The CDR3: CASSEALPRAQETQYF. For the CDR3, the DNA is TGTGCCAGCAGTGAAGCGCTTCCGAGAGCACAAGAGACCCAGTACTTC.